These T cell receptor beta chains were read from a single sample in a study of PD-1 blockade in classical Hodgkin lymphoma. The table came from immunoSEQ multiplex PCR; TCRdb's copy has only in-frame clones and leaves some out. Of about 94,000 clones detected, roughly nine tenths appear once; the ten largest clones hold approximately 11%. The sequencing here drew on peripheral blood mononuclear cells (PBMCs), taken before the second cycle of nivolumab. Receptor source: a human donor with classical Hodgkin lymphoma. Each CDR3 is given with its conserved first and last residue. The D gene is left open where the match is weak. Clone size is shown for a subset of rows, as once, few, many or a class of expanded clone.

v_gene,j_gene,abundance,d_gene,CDR3aa,CDR3nt
TRBV7-9,TRBJ2-3,.,TRBD1,CASSPRDRLTDTQYF,TGTGCCAGCAGCCCCCGGGACAGGTTGACAGATACGCAGTATTTT
TRBV9,TRBJ2-7,.,TRBD1,CASSFRTGDYEQYF,TGTGCCAGCAGCTTCCGGACAGGGGACTACGAGCAGTACTTC
TRBV7-6,TRBJ1-5,once,.,CASSLGPFGNQPQHF,TGTGCCAGCAGCTTAGGCCCCTTCGGAAATCAGCCCCAGCATTTT
TRBV2,TRBJ1-1,.,.,CASSEAWQGNTEAFF,TGTGCCAGCAGTGAAGCTTGGCAGGGGAACACTGAAGCTTTCTTT
TRBV11-2,TRBJ2-7,.,.,CASSLRLAGTYEQYF,TGTGCCAGCAGCTTAAGGCTAGCTGGGACCTACGAGCAGTACTTC
TRBV10-3,TRBJ1-5,.,.,CAISDGLVGQPQHF,TGTGCCATCAGTGACGGGTTGGTGGGTCAGCCCCAGCATTTT
TRBV18,TRBJ1-4,few,TRBD1,CASSPGQGIEKLFF,TGTGCCAGCTCACCGGGACAGGGGATTGAAAAACTGTTTTTT
TRBV28,TRBJ2-1,.,.,CASRGSPLDEQFF,TGTGCCAGCAGGGGAAGTCCCTTAGACGAGCAGTTCTTC
TRBV11-2,TRBJ2-5,.,.,CASSFGGGVVETQYF,TGTGCCAGCAGCTTTGGGGGGGGCGTGGTGGAGACCCAGTACTTC
TRBV4-2,TRBJ1-3,.,.,CASSQDSGGSGNTIYF,TGTGCCAGCAGCCAAGATTCGGGGGGCTCTGGAAACACCATATATTTT
TRBV5-1,TRBJ2-7,.,.,CASSLTQGGLYEQYF,TGCGCCAGCAGCTTGACGCAGGGGGGGCTGTACGAGCAGTACTTC
TRBV13,TRBJ1-1,once,TRBD1,CASSPRDRTSEAFF,TGTGCCAGCAGCCCACGGGACAGGACGTCTGAAGCTTTCTTT
TRBV5-5,TRBJ2-7,.,.,CASSSEYEQYF,TGTGCCAGCAGCTCGGAGTACGAGCAGTACTTC
TRBV28,TRBJ2-1,.,.,CASSFSLGNEQFF,TGTGCCAGCAGTTTTTCACTGGGGAATGAGCAGTTCTTC
TRBV19,TRBJ1-5,.,.,CASSGADHQPQHF,TGTGCCAGTAGTGGGGCAGACCATCAGCCCCAGCATTTT
TRBV27,TRBJ2-2,.,.,CASSLAGAIGELFF,TGTGCCAGCAGTTTGGCGGGGGCTATCGGGGAGCTGTTTTTT
TRBV28,TRBJ2-1,.,TRBD1,CASSLWAQGANEQFF,TGTGCCAGCAGTTTATGGGCACAGGGGGCAAATGAGCAGTTCTTC
TRBV7-6,TRBJ1-1,.,.,CASSLGMNTEAFF,TGTGCCAGCAGCTTAGGTATGAACACTGAAGCTTTCTTT
TRBV25-1,TRBJ2-7,.,TRBD2,CASSDASGSEQYF,TGTGCCAGCAGTGATGCTAGCGGGAGCGAGCAGTACTTC
TRBV7-8,TRBJ2-5,.,TRBD1,CASTPGGQETQYF,TGTGCCAGCACCCCAGGGGGCCAAGAGACCCAGTACTTC
TRBV5-1,TRBJ1-1,once,.,CASSLWGVGTEAFF,TGCGCCAGCAGCTTGTGGGGGGTGGGCACTGAAGCTTTCTTT
TRBV6-5,TRBJ1-2,.,.,CASSSRGTWDGYTF,TGTGCCAGCAGTAGTCGGGGCACGTGGGATGGCTACACCTTC
TRBV5-6,TRBJ2-7,.,TRBD1,CASSLTGTVNPYEQYF,TGTGCCAGCAGCCTGACTGGGACAGTTAATCCGTACGAGCAGTACTTC
TRBV5-4,TRBJ2-5,.,.,CASSLGYSQETQYF,TGTGCCAGCAGCTTGGGTTATAGCCAAGAGACCCAGTACTTC
TRBV29-1,TRBJ1-3,.,TRBD1,CSAGQGSGNTIYF,TGCAGCGCAGGACAGGGTTCTGGAAACACCATATATTTT
TRBV7-8,TRBJ1-3,.,.,CASSLLPPGNSGNTIYF,TGTGCCAGCAGCTTACTACCGCCGGGAAATTCTGGAAACACCATATATTTT
TRBV5-1,TRBJ2-7,.,.,CASSLVQGVTYEQYF,TGCGCCAGCAGCTTGGTACAGGGCGTGACCTACGAGCAGTACTTC
TRBV4-1,TRBJ2-1,once,TRBD2,CASSSRTSGGAENEQFF,TGCGCCAGCAGCTCACGGACTAGCGGGGGGGCCGAGAATGAGCAGTTCTTC
TRBV28,TRBJ1-2,.,.,CASENNYGYTF,TGTGCCAGCGAAAACAACTATGGCTACACCTTC
TRBV27,TRBJ2-1,.,.,CASSSPTAYNEQFF,TGTGCCAGCAGTTCACCCACCGCCTACAATGAGCAGTTCTTC
TRBV9,TRBJ2-3,few,TRBD2,CASSVAAGDRTDTQYF,TGTGCCAGCAGCGTCGCGGCGGGAGATAGAACAGATACGCAGTATTTT
TRBV28,TRBJ2-7,once,.,CASSLPEREQYF,TGTGCCAGCAGTTTACCAGAGCGAGAGCAGTACTTC
TRBV20-1,TRBJ2-7,once,.,CSARGTRQYF,TGCAGTGCTAGAGGGACAAGGCAGTACTTC
TRBV7-6,TRBJ1-4,.,.,CASSPEAGGYEKLFF,TGTGCCAGCAGCCCCGAGGCGGGGGGATATGAAAAACTGTTTTTT
TRBV11-2,TRBJ1-5,.,.,CASSLWGNQPQHF,TGTGCCAGCAGCTTGTGGGGCAATCAGCCCCAGCATTTT
TRBV7-6,TRBJ1-6,.,.,CASSAPGGAYSPLHF,TGTGCCAGCAGCGCCCCGGGGGGGGCCTATTCACCCCTCCACTTT
TRBV5-6,TRBJ2-5,once,TRBD2,CASSLDSGTNQETQYF,TGTGCCAGCAGCTTGGACTCCGGGACTAACCAAGAGACCCAGTACTTC
TRBV6-5,TRBJ2-2,.,.,CASSYLGVPGELFF,TGTGCCAGCAGTTACCTTGGAGTACCCGGGGAGCTGTTTTTT
TRBV4-1,TRBJ2-1,.,TRBD2,CASTSGGEQFF,TGCGCCAGCACCTCGGGGGGAGAGCAGTTCTTC
TRBV5-6,TRBJ1-2,.,.,CASSLESTNYGYTF,TGTGCCAGCAGTTTGGAGTCGACTAACTATGGCTACACCTTC
TRBV28,TRBJ2-4,.,TRBD2,CASSLAGVAKNIQYF,TGTGCCAGCAGTTTAGCGGGAGTTGCCAAAAACATTCAGTACTTC
TRBV5-6,TRBJ1-1,.,.,CASSQVQGSAEAFF,TGTGCCAGCAGCCAGGTTCAAGGGTCGGCTGAAGCTTTCTTT
TRBV5-1,TRBJ2-1,.,.,CASSYGPAQRVGTNEQFF,TGCGCCAGCAGCTACGGACCCGCACAGAGGGTTGGGACAAATGAGCAGTTCTTC
TRBV15,TRBJ2-7,.,TRBD1,CATSRGSQGARDEQYF,TGTGCCACCAGCAGAGGGTCCCAGGGGGCGCGCGACGAGCAGTACTTC
TRBV5-4,TRBJ1-2,.,.,CASSQQGGGGYTF,TGTGCCAGCAGCCAACAGGGAGGGGGTGGCTACACCTTC
TRBV12-1,TRBJ1-6,.,.,CASSLPDRFDSPLHF,TGTGCCAGCAGCCTTCCGGACAGATTCGATTCACCCCTCCACTTT
TRBV29-1,TRBJ1-2,.,.,CSARTANYGYTF,TGCAGCGCCCGGACGGCCAACTATGGCTACACCTTC
TRBV5-1,TRBJ1-6,few,.,CASSLTGADNSPLHF,TGCGCCAGCAGCTTGACGGGCGCCGATAATTCACCCCTCCACTTT
TRBV7-8,TRBJ2-5,.,TRBD2,CASRVLAGQETQYF,TGTGCCAGCAGGGTCCTAGCGGGGCAAGAGACCCAGTACTTC
TRBV4-1,TRBJ2-1,.,.,CASSQSSITSYNEQFF,TGCGCCAGCAGCCAAAGTTCCATTACCTCCTACAATGAGCAGTTCTTC
TRBV5-1,TRBJ2-2,.,TRBD1,CASSLEGTDTGELFF,TGCGCCAGCAGCTTGGAAGGGACAGACACCGGGGAGCTGTTTTTT
TRBV4-1,TRBJ2-5,.,.,CASSLDTTYREETQYF,TGCGCCAGCAGCTTAGACACCACGTACAGGGAGGAGACCCAGTACTTC
TRBV2,TRBJ2-1,.,TRBD1,CASSDPDRGFYNEQFF,TGTGCCAGCAGTGACCCGGACAGGGGGTTTTACAATGAGCAGTTCTTC